In its sample, the clone carrying this T cell receptor beta chain is medium-sized. Its matching antigen is unknown. After constant-region reverse-primer amplification, full-length variable regions underwent semi-nested PCR with Nested Universal Primer A. MiXCR, applied by TCRdb to the 5' RACE reads, yields one record per CDR3 protein. The data hold fewer than 12,000 distinct CDR3 sequences, with roughly 17% observed a single time. Treg sorting used a CD4+CD25+CD127-/low gate. Study-wide results and caveats: Tumor Treg TCRs overlapped most with tumor naive CD4+ cells.

Germline CDR1 reads KGHSH; CDR2 reads LQKENI. The length of the CDR3 is 16 residues. V lost 4 bases to trimming and J lost 1 base; unmatched junction nucleotides: 8. The rearrangement links TRBV18 to TRBJ2-5; TRBD2 agrees at 8 bases. This TCR came from a female donor with breast cancer. Material for sequencing was Tregs sorted from a lymph node. CDR3 DNA: TGTGCCAGCTCACGGAATAGCGGGGACCCCCAAGAGACCCAGTACTTC. Translated, it gives CASSRNSGDPQETQYF.